Below, one T cell receptor (beta chain) is given with its context. The antigen remains unidentified. Vbeta (60) and Jbeta (13) primers were used in the PCR. TCRdb keeps only in-frame clones here, not all; method: immunoSEQ multiplex PCR. Altogether around 80,000 clones are present, approximately 74% being singletons, with the ten largest covering about 9.1%. This specimen comes from a study of cytomegalovirus exposure and HLA in healthy donors. Points from the study as a whole: Cytomegalovirus status was reportedly diagnosed by the classifier with high sensitivity and specificity.

Donors counted as nominally healthy when sampled, yet unrecorded immune exposures were likely. Material for sequencing was PBMCs. The source of this sequence is a man aged 35-49 years in good health and CMV-seropositive.

In DNA form, the CDR3 reads TGCGCCAGCAGCCTGGAGATTAACTATGGCTACACCTTC. Amino acid sequence: CASSLEINYGYTF. The rearrangement uses TRBV10-2 and TRBJ1-2; D gene uncertain. V lost 6 bases and J lost 1, with 9 bases in between. The CDR3 is made up of 13 amino acids. Germline V gives CDR1 WSHSY, CDR2 SAAADI.